These 21 T cell receptor beta chains were sequenced from one sample in a study of CD8 T cells in Susac syndrome. With random hexamers, 0.5 to 1 ug RNA was reverse transcribed. MiXCR, applied by TCRdb to the immunoSEQ multiplex PCR reads, yields one record per CDR3 protein. The sample shows roughly 80,000 distinct CDR3 sequences, 94% of them seen only once. The sample taken for sequencing was CD8+ T cells from PBMCs. The receptors derive from a human donor in good health.

This chain joins TRBV6-1 and TRBJ2-4; D uncertain. Trimming left V 6 bases short and J 6 bases short, with 12 bases between. The CDR3 spans 13 residues. Germline V gene lookup returns CDR1 MNHNS and CDR2 SASEGT. CDR3 coding DNA: TGTGCCAGCAGAGGTGGCGTGGCAAACATTCAGTACTTC. Residues: CASRGGVANIQYF.

This clonotype was seen only once. The genes are TRBV9 and TRBJ2-5; 8 bases match TRBD1. The CDR3 spans 14 residues. Looked up from germline, CDR1 is SGDLS and CDR2 is YYNGEE. V was clipped by 3 bases and J by 2 bases; unmatched bases: 3. The CDR3 is CASSGTGSQETQYF. The CDR3 DNA follows: TGTGCCAGCAGCGGGACAGGGTCGCAAGAGACCCAGTACTTC.

The chain joins TRBV7-8 to TRBJ2-2; D possibly corresponds to TRBD2 (6 bases). V was pared by 11 bases and J by 6 bases, with 22 bases between. This CDR3 has 15 amino acids. Germline-derived CDR1 and CDR2 are SGHVS and FQNEAQ. Here the CDR3 DNA reads TGTGCCGCAAACCCCTTCGGAGGGTCCGCCGGGGAGCTGTTTTTT. Protein: CAANPFGGSAGELFF. Drawing the rest from reference TRBV7-8 and TRBJ2-2, the complete variable domain is GAGVSQSPRYKVAKRGQDVALRCDPISGHVSLFWYQQALGQGPEFLTYFQNEAQLDKSGLPSDRFFAERPEGSVSTLKIQRTQQEDSAVYLCAANPFGGSAGELFFGEGSRLTVL.

This chain connects TRBV19 to TRBJ1-1; D not certain. The V end lost 5 bases, the J end lost 1 base, and 8 bases lay between the germline ends. Germline V gene sequence: CDR1 LNHDA, CDR2 SQIVND (reference sequence). The CDR3 spans 13 residues. In nucleotides, the CDR3 is TGTGCCAGTAGTTACGGAGGGAACACTGAAGCTTTCTTT. This translates into CASSYGGNTEAFF. The complete variable domain, with remaining parts taken from reference TRBV19 and TRBJ1-1, reads DGGITQSPKYLFRKEGQNVTLSCEQNLNHDAMYWYRQDPGQGLRLIYYSQIVNDFQKGDIAEGYSVSREKKESFPLTVTSAQKNPTAFYLCASSYGGNTEAFFGQGTRLTVV.

The chain recombines TRBV9 with TRBJ1-1, with 10 bases matching TRBD1. Germline V gene data show CDR1 as SGDLS and CDR2 as YYNGEE. The CDR3 consists of 17 residues. After removal of 3 bases from V and 0 bases from J, the junction contained 8 bases not matched to a gene. CDR3 amino acids: CASSGGTGETMNTEAFF. The CDR3 DNA reads TGTGCCAGCAGCGGCGGGACAGGGGAGACGATGAACACTGAAGCTTTCTTT.

The rearrangement uses TRBV7-9 and TRBJ2-1; 8 bases agree with TRBD2. CDR1 and CDR2 from the germline V gene are SEHNR and FQNEAQ (reference sequence). Unmatched junction bases numbered 7, after V lost 4 bases and J lost 5 bases. The CDR3 consists of 15 residues. The CDR3, as DNA: TGTGCCAGCAGCTCAGCGGGAGACGGGCACAATGAGCAGTTCTTC. This encodes CASSSAGDGHNEQFF.

The genes are TRBV5-1 and TRBJ2-3; D is possibly TRBD2 (5 bases). The germline CDR1 and CDR2 sequences are SGHRS and YFSETQ. The CDR3 runs 15 residues. V lost 0 bases and J 2 bases, leaving 10 bases between the germline ends. CDR3 nucleotide sequence: TGCGCCAGCAGCTTGGGGGGAGTAGTCACAGATACGCAGTATTTT. Translating it yields CASSLGGVVTDTQYF.

The V gene is TRBV2, the J gene TRBJ2-5, with 7 bases fitting TRBD2. J was trimmed by 4 bases and V by 10 bases; bases with no gene match: 12. CDR3 size: 14 residues. Per the germline V gene, CDR1 is SNHLY and CDR2 is FYNNEI. In nucleotides, the CDR3 is TGTGCCATCCAAGGGGAGGGGAGAGGAGAGACCCAGTACTTC. Translated: CAIQGEGRGETQYF.

The chain is built from TRBV7-6 and TRBJ1-1; D unresolved. This CDR3 is built from 16 residues. Trimming took off 4 bases at V and 0 bases at J, with 15 bases between the two ends. Germline assignment: CDR1 SGHVS and CDR2 FNYEAQ. CDR3 region: CASSSRLGQLNTEAFF. CDR3 nucleotides: TGTGCCAGCAGCTCGAGACTGGGCCAGCTGAACACTGAAGCTTTCTTT.

The chain links TRBV29-1 to TRBJ2-1, with 9 bases that match TRBD2. Trimming removed 5 bases from V and 7 bases from J; junction bases left unmatched: 9. The CDR3 is made up of 14 amino acids. The V gene's germline CDR1 is SQVTM and CDR2 ANQGSEA. The CDR3 region has the DNA TGCAGCGTTTGGCTGGCGGGAGGGAGGAATGAGCAGTTCTTC. It translates to CSVWLAGGRNEQFF.

The chain couples TRBV9 to TRBJ2-2, with 7 bases identical to TRBD1. Germline CDR1 SGDLS, CDR2 YYNGEE. The ends lost 3 bases at V and 3 bases at J; junction bases unmatched: 17. The CDR3 spans 19 residues. The CDR3 DNA follows: TGTGCCAGCAGCGAGAGCACCGGGACAGCAATAACACACACCGGGGAGCTGTTTTTT. Protein product: CASSESTGTAITHTGELFF.

V usage is TRBV12-3 or TRBV12-4 and J usage is TRBJ2-1; tentatively, D is TRBD2 (6 bases). CDR3 length: 16 amino acids. Trimming took 6 bases from V and 0 from J, leaving 15 bases between them. CDR3 nucleotide sequence: TGTGCCAGCAGGCCCCTCGGCGGGGTCTCCTACAATGAGCAGTTCTTC. This gives the protein CASRPLGGVSYNEQFF.

The chain combines TRBV15 with TRBJ1-1, with D possibly TRBD1 on 5 matching bases. The germline V and J ends were trimmed by 0 bases and 10 bases, with 12 bases remaining between them. The germline V gene has CDR1 LNHNV and CDR2 YYDKDF (reference sequence). CDR3 length equals 13 residues. The CDR3 region has the DNA TGTGCCACCAGCAGAGACGACCTTGGGGGAGCTTTCTTT. This encodes CATSRDDLGGAFF.

The rearrangement joins TRBV12-3 or TRBV12-4 to TRBJ1-2; possible D gene TRBD1, 5 bases. This CDR3 is built from 15 residues. V lost 6 bases and J lost 4, with 18 bases in between. The CDR3 bases are TGTGCCAGCAGCGGGGCGGGAGGAAGCTTCTATGGCTACACCTTC. Protein: CASSGAGGSFYGYTF.

The chain employs TRBV6-1 and TRBJ1-5; D remains ambiguous. V lost 7 bases to trimming and J lost 0 bases, with 13 bases between them. The CDR3 has 15 residues. Germline V gene sequence: CDR1 MNHNS, CDR2 SASEGT. The CDR3 DNA reads TGTGCCAGCATAGTCTACAGTTATAGCAATCAGCCCCAGCATTTT. As protein: CASIVYSYSNQPQHF.

The chain combines TRBV3-1 with TRBJ1-2; D uncertain. V was clipped by 4 bases and J by 0 bases, with 9 bases between them. Germline CDR1 is LGHDT and CDR2 is YNNKEL (reference sequence). This CDR3 contains 14 residues. Here the CDR3 reads CASSLVTSNYGYTF. CDR3 sequence (DNA): TGTGCCAGCAGCCTAGTGACATCTAACTATGGCTACACCTTC.

CDR3 sequence: CASSPRVGGDGEQFF. The CDR3 coding sequence is TGTGCCAGCAGCCCCCGGGTCGGCGGGGACGGTGAGCAGTTCTTC. This chain joins TRBV14 and TRBJ2-1; TRBD2 is a possible D gene (6 bases). Germline V CDR1 and CDR2: SGHDN, FVKESK. The CDR3 spans 15 residues. V was clipped by 4 bases and J by 9 bases, with 19 bases between them. Full variable domain (remainder filled in from reference TRBV14 and TRBJ2-1): EAGVTQFPSHSVIEKGQTVTLRCDPISGHDNLYWYRRVMGKEIKFLLHFVKESKQDESGMPNNRFLAERTGGTYSTLKVQPAELEDSGVYFCASSPRVGGDGEQFFGPGTRLTVL.

The chain joins TRBV4-2 to TRBJ2-3; D could derive from TRBD1 or TRBD2 (7 bases each). V was clipped by 8 bases and J by 3 bases, with 21 bases between them. This CDR3 comprises 16 residues. Germline V gene sequence: CDR1 LGHNA, CDR2 YNFKEQ. This chain's CDR3 is CASRGQGGLLTDTQYF. The CDR3 coding sequence is TGTGCCAGCCGGGGCCAGGGGGGGCTCTTGACAGATACGCAGTATTTT.

The chain combines TRBV19 with TRBJ1-1; D is perhaps TRBD1 (5 bases). CDR3 length equals 12 residues. Germline-derived CDR1 and CDR2 are LNHDA and SQIVND (reference sequence). V lost 11 bases to trimming and J lost 1 base, with 11 bases between them. The CDR3 protein is CAAGGANTEAFF. The CDR3 bases are TGTGCCGCCGGGGGAGCGAACACTGAAGCTTTCTTT.

V is TRBV7-9 and J is TRBJ1-1; D not resolved. Trimming removed 1 base at V and 4 bases at J, with 4 bases between. CDR3 length equals 12 residues. Germline lookup yields CDR1 SEHNR and CDR2 FQNEAQ (reference sequence). In DNA, the CDR3 is TGTGCCAGCAGCTTAGGGCCCACTGAAGCTTTCTTT. Protein: CASSLGPTEAFF.

CDR3 bases: TGCGCCAGCAGCCAGGGGCAAGGGGGAGATTCACCCCTCCACTTT. Its protein is CASSQGQGGDSPLHF. The rearrangement uses TRBV4-3 and TRBJ1-6; the D gene is possibly TRBD1 (6 bases). CDR1 and CDR2 from the germline V gene are LGHNA and YSLEER. The CDR3 is made up of 15 amino acids. V dropped 3 bases and J dropped 8 bases, with 14 bases sitting between them.